The entry that follows covers one TCR beta chain sequence. Its antigen is undetermined. This entry comes from a study of siplizumab effects on memory and regulatory T cells. Some 96,000 TCR templates per sample were assayed. The protocol was immunoSEQ multiplex PCR, while the TCRdb copy is restricted to in-frame clones and leaves out a portion. The table includes 100,000 or so clones, 90% to 95% detected once. Germline V lookup: CDR1 MNHNS, CDR2 SASEGT. CDR3 size: 15 residues. Trimming removed 3 bases at V and 4 bases at J, with 12 bases between. Study-wide findings and caveats: Researchers could map only a minor fraction of alloreactive clones to unstimulated subsets. Only a minority of proliferating CD4+ or CD8+ clones had an assignable naive or memory phenotype, with roughly 75-97% lacking one. Sequences that were alloreactive and traceable to unstimulated CD4+ memory cells were significantly reduced by siplizumab.

Material: Tregs sorted from blood. This chain joins TRBV6-1 and TRBJ1-4; D might be TRBD1 (5 bases). The receptor's source is a human donor in good health. CDR3 nucleotides: TGTGCCAGCAGTGATGGCAGGGTAATTAATGAAAAACTGTTTTTT. This codes for CASSDGRVINEKLFF.